Sequencing of this TCR beta chain was carried out in a study of T cell repertoires in cytomegalovirus infection. Germline values: CDR1 SGHVS, CDR2 FQNEAQ. The V and J ends lost 6 bases and 3 bases respectively, with 17 bases between them. The CDR3 covers 16 residues. This clonotype was seen many times. TCRdb recomputed calls from the reads with MiXCR, one row per CDR3 protein. The table includes under 350,000 distinct CDR3 sequences, 8% to 10% detected once. The J gene is TRBJ2-2, the V gene TRBV7-8; D perhaps matches TRBD1 (6 bases). Material: PBMCs. This clonotype originated in a human donor in good health (CMV status not recorded). Some clones in this sample may be carry-over from other donors' samples. The chain's CDR3 is CASRGDLGHHTGELFF. In DNA, the CDR3 is TGTGCCAGCAGGGGCGACTTGGGACATCACACCGGGGAGCTGTTTTTT.